This T cell receptor beta chain was retrieved from a study of blood T cell repertoires in COVID-19. Study information: Acute-phase and convalescent COVID-19 samples originated in the United States, Italy and Spain. Sources were T cells, B-cell-depleted T cells, or PBMCs; the material itself was cDNA or gDNA.

Methods used by the authors: Reference gene primer amplification yielded estimated nucleated cell counts. Here immunoSEQ multiplex PCR was the method, and the copy in TCRdb shows in-frame clones only, minus some. The DNA gave D and trimming, while V, J and clone size come from that table. The sample holds about 77,000 clones, 90% seen once. This TCR was sampled from a woman aged 80 or older with active or convalescent COVID-19. Material for sequencing was peripheral blood.

CDR3 nucleotide sequence: TGCGCCAGCAGCTTGGTCGGGCAGGGAAACGGCTACACCTTC. Translating gives CASSLVGQGNGYTF. The J gene is TRBJ1-2, the V gene TRBV5-1; perhaps TRBD1 as D (5 bases). The CDR3 is 14 residues long. V gave up 0 bases and J gave up 8 bases, with 14 bases separating them. From germline, CDR1 is SGHRS and CDR2 YFSETQ.